These 5 T cell receptor beta chains share one sample of origin, sequenced in a study of Ad26.COV2.S vaccination and SARS-CoV-2 variants. Repertoires were generated with immunoSEQ multiplex PCR, while TCRdb's copy carries only in-frame clones and drops some. The sample lists around 300,000 clones; 75% to 90% were seen once. As for treatment: over 15 received Ad26.COV2.S at low or high dose, single or two shots; about 5 received placebo; per-sample allocation not given. Following the first vaccine or placebo injection, samples were taken on day 63. This material consisted of peripheral blood, taken in a trial of Ad26.COV2.S vaccine versus placebo. The receptor source for this set is a person aged 18-60 years who received the Ad26.COV2.S COVID-19 vaccine or a placebo.

Written as DNA, the CDR3 is TGTGCCAGCAGTTACCCTGACAGGTGGAATCAGCCCCAGCATTTT. Protein: CASSYPDRWNQPQHF. The rearrangement uses TRBV6-2 or TRBV6-3 and TRBJ1-5, with a tentative D call TRBD1 (6 bases). The CDR3 runs to 15 residues. Looked up from germline, CDR1 is MNHEY and CDR2 is SVGEGT. V gave up 2 bases and J gave up 4 bases, with 12 bases separating them.

The chain employs TRBV7-9 and TRBJ2-1; a weak D match, TRBD1 (6 bases). The CDR3 is 15 residues long. The germline gives CDR1 SEHNR, CDR2 FQNEAQ (reference sequence). Trimming took 5 bases from V and 5 from J, leaving 16 bases between them. DNA of the CDR3: TGTGCCAGCAGCACCACGGACAGTATGCACAATGAGCAGTTCTTC. Translation gives CASSTTDSMHNEQFF.

The chain recombines TRBV19 with TRBJ2-7, with 7 bases aligning to TRBD1. The length of the CDR3 is 14 residues. CDR1 LNHDA and CDR2 SQIVND come from the germline V gene (reference sequence). V was pared by 5 bases and J by 4 bases, with 8 bases of the junction left unmatched. The chain's CDR3 is CASSFQTGNYEQYF. The CDR3 bases are TGTGCCAGTAGTTTCCAGACAGGGAATTACGAGCAGTACTTC. Together with reference TRBV19 and TRBJ2-7, the CDR3 gives the full variable domain: DGGITQSPKYLFRKEGQNVTLSCEQNLNHDAMYWYRQDPGQGLRLIYYSQIVNDFQKGDIAEGYSVSREKKESFPLTVTSAQKNPTAFYLCASSFQTGNYEQYFGPGTRLTVT.

The chain combines TRBV7-2 with TRBJ2-3; TRBD2 matches 15 bases. Germline CDR1 and CDR2: SGHTA and FQGNSA. V was pared by 5 bases and J by 3 bases, with 9 bases of the junction left unmatched. This CDR3 contains 18 residues. The CDR3 DNA sequence: TGTGCCAGCAGCCGTGCCGGGACTAGCGGGAGGACAACAGATACGCAGTATTTT. It is translated as CASSRAGTSGRTTDTQYF.

By share, this clone ranks as medium-sized. The chain carries TRBV7-2 and TRBJ2-7; D is unresolved. The germline V gene has CDR1 SGHTA and CDR2 FQGNSA. The germline V and J ends were trimmed by 1 base and 7 bases, with 14 bases remaining between them. The CDR3 is made up of 14 amino acids. CDR3 DNA: TGTGCCAGCAGCTTAGAAAAGCATACGAAGGAGCAGTACTTC. It specifies CASSLEKHTKEQYF.